This is a list of T cell receptor beta chains from one sample in a study of cytomegalovirus exposure and HLA in healthy donors. Some clones are missing from TCRdb's copy, which holds only in-frame ones; the method was immunoSEQ multiplex PCR. The sample shows 200,000 or so clones, about 77% of them seen only once. The sequenced sample consisted of PBMCs. Source of these receptors: a young woman in good health and CMV-seropositive. Both conserved end residues are part of each CDR3. Each record gives: V gene, clone size, J gene, D gene, CDR3 DNA, CDR3 protein. The D gene is left open where the match is weak. Rows give clone size only sometimes, using once, few, many, or a class for an expanded clone.

TRBV5-1	-	TRBJ2-3	-	TGCGCCAGCAGCCGGGAGAGGGATACGCAGTATTTT	CASSRERDTQYF
TRBV15	-	TRBJ2-5	TRBD2	TGTGCCAACCTGAGGGGGGGACTAGCGGGAGGGCCCGGCGGAGAGACCCAGTACTTC	CANLRGGLAGGPGGETQYF
TRBV5-8	-	TRBJ2-3	TRBD1	TGTGCCAGCAGCCTCCACAGGGGGCCCCGTGGGACGCAGTATTTT	CASSLHRGPRGTQYF
TRBV7-9	-	TRBJ1-1	-	TGTGCCAGCAGACCGGTCCTCCCCCGCACTGAAGCTTTCTTT	CASRPVLPRTEAFF
TRBV5-4	-	TRBJ2-2	-	TGTGCCAGCAGCTTGCAGATCGCGAACACCGGGGAGCTGTTTTTT	CASSLQIANTGELFF
TRBV27	-	TRBJ2-7	TRBD2	TGTGCCAGCAGTCCCTGGGGGGGTACCTACGAGCAGTACTTC	CASSPWGGTYEQYF
TRBV5-1	-	TRBJ1-1	-	TGCGCCAGCAGCTTGGCCATACTTACCCTCAGGGAGAACACTGAAGCTTTCTTT	CASSLAILTLRENTEAFF
TRBV11-2	-	TRBJ2-1	TRBD2	TGTGCCAGCAGCTTTAGCGGGGAGTACAATGAGCAGTTCTTC	CASSFSGEYNEQFF
TRBV19	-	TRBJ2-7	TRBD2	TGTGCCAGTAGTATACTCGGGGGGTACGAGCAGTACTTC	CASSILGGYEQYF
TRBV19	-	TRBJ1-2	-	TGTGCCAGTAGTTTCCGGGGTGGCTACACCTTC	CASSFRGGYTF
TRBV5-1	-	TRBJ2-1	-	TGCGCCAGCTCCCTCCTTGGTAGGGCGGGTGAGCAGTTCTTC	CASSLLGRAGEQFF
TRBV11-3	-	TRBJ2-5	TRBD1	TGTGCCAGCAGCTTAGGGACAGGGATGGAAGAGACCCAGTACTTC	CASSLGTGMEETQYF
TRBV19	few	TRBJ2-5	TRBD1	TGTGCCAGTCGCCCCAACCCGGGACAGGGTAAGACCCAGTACTTC	CASRPNPGQGKTQYF
TRBV6-5	-	TRBJ1-2	TRBD1	TGTGCCAGCAGTTACTCGAACAGGGGAACAGGCTACACCTTC	CASSYSNRGTGYTF
TRBV6-5	-	TRBJ1-6	-	TGTGCCAGCCTCCCCCGGCAGGGTGCCAATTCACCCCTCCACTTT	CASLPRQGANSPLHF
TRBV5-1	-	TRBJ2-2	-	TGCGCCAGCGCTCCGACTACAGAGGCGAGGACCGGGGAGCTGTTTTTT	CASAPTTEARTGELFF
TRBV10-3	-	TRBJ2-3	-	TGTGCCATCAGTGAATTCAGGGGAAAGGATACGCAGTATTTT	CAISEFRGKDTQYF
TRBV5-1	-	TRBJ2-6	-	TGCGCCAGTGGCAGGGACTCTGGGGCCAACGTCCTGACTTTC	CASGRDSGANVLTF
TRBV29-1	-	TRBJ1-3	-	TGCAGCGTCCTATATGGAGACTCTGGAAACACCATATATTTT	CSVLYGDSGNTIYF
TRBV2	-	TRBJ2-2	TRBD1	TGTGCCACGTCCCGGGACAGGGCCGGGGAGCTGTTTTTT	CATSRDRAGELFF
TRBV28	-	TRBJ2-1	TRBD2	TGTGCCAGCAGTCTACTAGCGGGAAACTACAATGAGCAGTTCTTC	CASSLLAGNYNEQFF
TRBV15	-	TRBJ2-1	TRBD2	TGTGCCACCAGCAGAGATGGTCGGCGGGGGGGTCACGATGAGCAGTTCTTC	CATSRDGRRGGHDEQFF
TRBV28	-	TRBJ1-5	-	TGTGCCAGCAGTTTAGTTCACAATAGCAATCAGCCCCAGCATTTT	CASSLVHNSNQPQHF
TRBV28	-	TRBJ2-1	-	TGTGCCAGCCTCAGGGGTGCTAGGGGCAATGAGCAGTTCTTC	CASLRGARGNEQFF
TRBV6-5	-	TRBJ1-5	-	TGTGCCAGCAGTTACTCAGGGGTAGGACAGCCCCAGCATTTT	CASSYSGVGQPQHF
TRBV10-3	-	TRBJ1-1	TRBD1	TGTGCCCAAACCCAGGGGGGAAGCACTGAAGCTTTCTTT	CAQTQGGSTEAFF
TRBV29-1	-	TRBJ2-1	TRBD1	TGCAGCGTTGTGGGGACAGGGACCCCAGAGCAGTTCTTC	CSVVGTGTPEQFF
TRBV28	-	TRBJ2-1	TRBD1	TGTGCCAGCAGTATACCGGGACAGTACAATGAGCAGTTCTTC	CASSIPGQYNEQFF
TRBV25-1	-	TRBJ2-5	TRBD2	TGTGCCAGCAGCAGAGTGGGCAGCGGGACGGAGACCCAGTACTTC	CASSRVGSGTETQYF
TRBV2	few	TRBJ2-7	TRBD1	TGTGCCACCAGGGACAGCGAAACCAACGAGCAGTACTTC	CATRDSETNEQYF
TRBV6-5	-	TRBJ1-6	-	TGTGCCAGTAACAAGGGACACCATAATTCACCCCTCCACTTT	CASNKGHHNSPLHF
TRBV4-1	once	TRBJ2-6	TRBD2	TGCGCCAGCAGCCAAGATATACCCAGCGGGGTCCCCTCTGGGGCCAACGTCCTGACTTTC	CASSQDIPSGVPSGANVLTF
TRBV28	few	TRBJ2-2	TRBD2	TGTGCCAGCACTGGGATCCCAAACGGGGGTAGCGGGAGGGCCGGGGAGCTGTTTTTT	CASTGIPNGGSGRAGELFF
TRBV6-5	-	TRBJ1-2	-	TGTGCCAGCAGTTACAGCCAGGGTATGGGCTACACCTTC	CASSYSQGMGYTF
TRBV2	few	TRBJ1-3	TRBD1	TGTGCCAGCAGTGGGACAGGGCCTGGAAACACCATATATTTT	CASSGTGPGNTIYF
TRBV6-5	few	TRBJ1-6	TRBD1	TGTGCCAGCAGGGACAGGGTCGATTCACCCCTCCACTTT	CASRDRVDSPLHF
TRBV28	-	TRBJ2-7	-	TGTGCCAGCAGTTTACTAGCACCCTACGAGCAGTACTTC	CASSLLAPYEQYF
TRBV2	-	TRBJ2-3	TRBD1	TGTGCCAGCAGTGAGGACAGGGGAGGGTCGGATACGCAGTATTTT	CASSEDRGGSDTQYF
TRBV5-6	-	TRBJ2-3	TRBD2	TGTGCCAGCAGCATGGGCCTAGCGGGAGGGTACTACACAGATACGCAGTATTTT	CASSMGLAGGYYTDTQYF
TRBV27	-	TRBJ2-7	TRBD1	TGTGCCTGCACTCCCGGCAGGGGGCCCTACGAGCAGTACTTC	CACTPGRGPYEQYF
TRBV4-1	-	TRBJ2-3	-	TGCGCCAGCAGCCAAGATTTCTCACTAGTCATGGCCGATACGCAGTATTTT	CASSQDFSLVMADTQYF
TRBV7-9	-	TRBJ1-4	TRBD1	TGTTCCAGCAGCAAAGGACAGGGAAGTGAAAAACTGTTTTTT	CSSSKGQGSEKLFF
TRBV6-5	-	TRBJ1-1	TRBD1	TGTGCCAGCAGTTACCCCTACAGGGGAGGCACTGAAGCTTTCTTT	CASSYPYRGGTEAFF
TRBV19	few	TRBJ2-5	-	TGTGCCAGTAGTATCCGGGGAGAGACCCAGTACTTC	CASSIRGETQYF
TRBV28	-	TRBJ1-6	-	TGTGCCAGCAGTTTACTCGGGGGAAATTCACCCCTCCACTTT	CASSLLGGNSPLHF
TRBV11-2	once	TRBJ2-3	-	TGTGCCAGCAGCTTTAGCGGTAAAGACTCAGATACGCAGTATTTT	CASSFSGKDSDTQYF
TRBV27	-	TRBJ2-5	-	TGTGCCAGCAGTCCACGCGGAGAGACCCAGTACTTC	CASSPRGETQYF
TRBV11-2	-	TRBJ1-1	-	TGTGCCAGCAGCTTCGTAACGGCTGAAGCTTTCTTT	CASSFVTAEAFF
TRBV7-3	-	TRBJ2-7	-	TGTGCCAGCAGCGCTCAGGGGGGCTACGAGCAGTACTTC	CASSAQGGYEQYF
TRBV5-4	-	TRBJ2-3	TRBD2	TGTGCCAGCAGGAGCGGGAGTTCAGATACGCAGTATTTT	CASRSGSSDTQYF
TRBV7-7	-	TRBJ2-1	-	TGTGCTAGCAGCCCTGACCTCCCAGGGGCGGTTAGCTCCTACAATGAGCAGTTCTTC	CASSPDLPGAVSSYNEQFF
TRBV6-4	few	TRBJ2-7	TRBD1	TGTGCCAGCAGTGAGTGGGACAGTTCCTACGAGCAGTACTTC	CASSEWDSSYEQYF
TRBV6-5	-	TRBJ2-3	-	TGTGCCAGCCGCGGGGATACGCAGTATTTT	CASRGDTQYF
TRBV29-1	-	TRBJ1-2	TRBD1	TGCAGCGTTCAAAGTCCGGGACAGGTCCTCCGGGGTGGCTACACCTTC	CSVQSPGQVLRGGYTF